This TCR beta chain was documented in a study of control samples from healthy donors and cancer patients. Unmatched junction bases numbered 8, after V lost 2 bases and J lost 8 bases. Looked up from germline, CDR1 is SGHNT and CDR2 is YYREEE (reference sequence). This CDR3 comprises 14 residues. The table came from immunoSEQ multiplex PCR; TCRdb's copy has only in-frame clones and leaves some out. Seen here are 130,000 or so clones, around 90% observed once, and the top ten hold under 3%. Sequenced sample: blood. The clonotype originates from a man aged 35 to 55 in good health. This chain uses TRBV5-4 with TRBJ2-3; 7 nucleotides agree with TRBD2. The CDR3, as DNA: TGTGCCAGCAGCTTTACCGGGACTACAAGTACGCAGTATTTT. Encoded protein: CASSFTGTTSTQYF.